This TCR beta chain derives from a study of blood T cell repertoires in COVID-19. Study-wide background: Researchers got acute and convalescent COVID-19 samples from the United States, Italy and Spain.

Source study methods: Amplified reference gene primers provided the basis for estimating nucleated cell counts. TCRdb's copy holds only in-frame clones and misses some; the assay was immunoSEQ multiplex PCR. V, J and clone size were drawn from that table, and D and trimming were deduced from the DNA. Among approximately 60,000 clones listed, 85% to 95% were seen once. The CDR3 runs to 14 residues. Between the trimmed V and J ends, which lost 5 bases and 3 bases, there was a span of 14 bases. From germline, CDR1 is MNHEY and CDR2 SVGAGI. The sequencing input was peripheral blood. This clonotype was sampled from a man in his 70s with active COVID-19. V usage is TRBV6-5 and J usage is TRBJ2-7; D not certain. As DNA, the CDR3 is TGTGCCAGCAGTCGCCAACAGTTCCGCTACGAGCAGTACTTC. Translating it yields CASSRQQFRYEQYF.